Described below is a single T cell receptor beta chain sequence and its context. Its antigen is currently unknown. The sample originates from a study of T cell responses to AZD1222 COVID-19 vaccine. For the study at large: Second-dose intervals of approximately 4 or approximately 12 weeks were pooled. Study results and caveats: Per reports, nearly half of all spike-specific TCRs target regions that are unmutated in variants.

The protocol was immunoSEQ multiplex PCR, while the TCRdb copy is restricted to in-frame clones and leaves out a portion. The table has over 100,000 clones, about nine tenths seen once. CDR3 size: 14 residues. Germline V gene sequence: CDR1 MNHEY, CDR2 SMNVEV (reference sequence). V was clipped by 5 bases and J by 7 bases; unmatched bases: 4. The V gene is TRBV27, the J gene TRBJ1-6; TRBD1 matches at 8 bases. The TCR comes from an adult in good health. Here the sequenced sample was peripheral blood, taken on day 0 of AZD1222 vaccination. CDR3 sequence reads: CASSARDRNSPLHF. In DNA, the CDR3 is TGTGCCAGCAGTGCCAGGGACAGGAATTCACCCCTCCACTTT.